This T cell receptor (beta chain) was captured by sequencing in a study of cytomegalovirus exposure and HLA in healthy donors. General study findings and limits: The study reported that TCR beta sequences accurately predicted HLA-A and HLA-B alleles in most subjects.

Primers for the PCR totalled 60 Vbeta and 13 Jbeta. Assay: immunoSEQ multiplex PCR; the TCRdb copy retains only in-frame clones and omits some. The table has more than 95,000 clones, more than 75% seen once. It was healthy bone marrow donors who served as donors. Germline loops: CDR1 SGHTA, CDR2 FQGNSA. CDR3 size: 15 residues. Concerning this clone itself: Its antigen remains unidentified.

Sequenced input: PBMCs. The V gene is TRBV7-2, the J gene TRBJ2-5, with 10 bases lining up with TRBD2. The end of the DNA is better explained by TRBJ2-7, so the J call may be wrong. This TCR was sampled from an older woman in good health and CMV-seropositive. This CDR3 is CASSPGLASSYEQYF. The CDR3 DNA sequence: TGTGCCAGCAGCCCGGGACTAGCGAGCTCCTACGAGCAGTACTTC.